This T cell receptor beta chain was sequenced for a study of blood T cell repertoires in COVID-19 (TCRdb year 2020). In the study overall: Samples from collaborators originated in the United States, Italy and Spain and spanned both the acute and convalescent phases of COVID-19. Samples were obtained from the ongoing ImmuneRACE study (first 160 participants) and from about 1,300 subjects provided by 6 global collaborators. The prospective study material was composed of cDNA or gDNA derived from T cells, B-cell-depleted T cells, or PBMCs. The dataset comprised deeply sampled blood TCRbeta repertoires from subjects exposed to, actively infected with, or recovered from COVID-19. Nearly every sample came with metadata listing a de-identified subject ID, COVID-19 status, age in years and sex. HLA class I and class II types, where available, came from metadata supplied by the sample provider rather than from assay-based typing. The repertoires were released in a freely available public database meant as a resource for research on the immune response to SARS-CoV-2. The study at large found these results: The quantity of clinical and demographic metadata differed by source and by participant and was supplied without curation.

As regards this clone: Which antigen it targets is not known. Per-nucleotide qualities are absent, and no much larger clonotype sits a single base away.

The collaborating institutions used their own protocols to collect whole blood in K2EDTA tubes. For TCRbeta analysis, collaborators shipped samples in one of three forms: frozen whole blood, isolated PBMCs, or DNA extracted from either of those sample types. TCRbeta CDR3 regions were amplified from genomic DNA by means of the immunoSEQ Assay, a bias-controlled multiplex PCR. The authors processed their data as follows. Within the assay, amplification of reference gene primers was used to estimate how many nucleated cells each sample contained. To quantify the absolute abundance of each unique TCRbeta CDR3 rearrangement, sequence reads were collapsed and filtered. Productive Simpson clonality was computed per sample as the square root of Simpson's diversity index over productive rearrangements. TCRdb re-hosts the immuneACCESS table, in-frame sequences only. Its copies lack some clones; in the studies checked, an unresolved V gene accounts for under half of them, and the cause for the rest is not known. Clone size and the V and J calls come from that table; the DNA yielded D and trimming. Within this sample are 100,000 to 150,000 clones, with around three quarters of them counted one time only. The leading ten clones occupy 37% of the sample.

Counted from cysteine to phenylalanine, this CDR3 has 13 amino acids. This entry keeps only the CDR3 DNA: 39 bases, framed from base 1. Deletion took 0 bases off V and 7 bases off J, with a span of 7 bases between the germline ends. Sequences SGHNT (CDR1) and YENEEA (CDR2) are obtained from the germline V gene. Sequencing was carried out using peripheral blood. The rearranged chain carries TRBV11-3 and TRBJ2-4, with the D gene uncertain. This receptor was taken from a middle-aged man with active or convalescent COVID-19. The CDR3 amino acid sequence is: CASSLDQSNIQYF. Read as DNA, the sequence is TGTGCCAGCAGCTTAGATCAGTCGAACATTCAGTACTTC.